Below, one TCR beta chain is given with its context. Its antigen has not been determined. Qualities for individual bases were not recorded, and no much larger clone is one base off. The record originates from a study of CD8+CD57+ T cells in acquired aplastic anemia (dated by TCRdb to between 2018 and 2020). With regard to the full study: A mean of roughly 3.2 ug of DNA, ranging from roughly 0.2 to 27.4 ug, was extracted from sorted CD4+ and CD8+ cells. For healthy donor samples, the average read count was around 10 million for CD4+ cells and approximately 11 million for CD8+ cells. The study at large found these results: Patients and healthy controls showed no significant difference in CD8+ Simpson's diversity (P=0.060). Although roughly 29 CD8+ CDR3 sequences were shared by patients and controls, these sequences appeared highly expressed in patients and within the immunodominant clones of patients.

TCR beta VDJ combination and CDR3 sequence profiling used genomic DNA as the template. TCR repertoire sequencing was run on an Illumina HiSeq 2000. The paper's processing steps were these. TRBV/TRBJ rearrangement plots, CDR3 size and DJ length profiles, and Simpson's diversity index were used to assess repertoires. The immunodominant clone was defined as the most abundant DNA sequence in deep sequencing data. CDR3 amino acid sequences were checked for sharing across subjects and were also compared against the VDJdb database and published repertoires. The public sequencing data were trimmed at Q25 with fastp and processed into clonotypes with MiXCR by TCRdb, which kept only in-frame beta chains. CDR3 protein duplicates are merged, each entry listing the most common genes and DNA. TCRdb, not the authors, supplied the V and J calls. This sample lists fewer than 200,000 distinct CDR3 sequences; about 64% were detected once. The ten largest clones capture 45% of the sample.

Trimmed from V: 5 bases; trimmed from J: 3 bases; junction bases lacking a gene match: 11. Sequences DFQATT (CDR1) and SNEGSKA (CDR2) are obtained from the germline V gene (reference sequence). Its CDR3 holds 17 amino acids, cysteine through phenylalanine. Just CDR3 DNA is preserved here, 51 bases in frame from base 1. In the study, sorted CD4+ and CD8+ blood T cells from patients with severe aplastic anemia and from healthy subjects underwent deep sequencing of TCR repertoires. Ficoll-Paque density gradient centrifugation was used to isolate peripheral blood mononuclear cells. Before DNA extraction, CD4+ and CD8+ T cells were sorted with FACS or magnetic beads.

The sequence was collected from a human donor in good health. The chain is made from TRBV20-1 and TRBJ2-3; TRBD2 matches 13 bases in the middle. The sequencing sample was made of sorted CD4+, CD8+, or CD8+CD57+ T cells (not recorded which) from PBMCs. The nucleotide sequence is given as TGCAGTGCTCAGTCCGGGACTAGCGGGGTTCCAACAGATACGCAGTATTTT. This codes for CSAQSGTSGVPTDTQYF.